The TCR beta chain described here comes from a study of shared clonotypes between healthy human individuals (dated by TCRdb to between 2020 and 2021). About the study as a whole: The cohort comprised a couple of women and a few men aged 18 to 49 years. To estimate repertoire size and how much clonotype sharing occurs between individuals, the study deeply sequenced the blood TCR repertoires of about five healthy adults. Different laboratories and diverse techniques were used to prepare libraries and sequence TCR repertoires, to increase sequencing depth and limit assay-specific biases. Between about 0.9 and 9 billion PBMCs per donor were obtained by leukapheresis. For each donor, CD4 naive and CD4 memory were each given three plates, CD8 naive was given two plates, and CD8 memory was given one plate.

TCR CDR3 regions were amplified from genomic DNA by multiplex PCR using the deep immunoSEQ assay. Genomic DNA extracted from each cell subset was distributed evenly over all wells of several immunoSEQ 96-well plates, and each plate served as one replicate. Each replicate PCR for sorted subsets received about 210 ng genomic DNA, equal to tens of thousands of T cell genomes. Purified libraries were measured with a Qubit 3.0 fluorometer, size-checked on a Bioanalyzer 2100, and measured again with the KAPA Library Quantification kit. Each immunoSEQ 96-well plate was sequenced on its own single-read 150-cycle Illumina NextSeq 550 flow cell. Turning to the authors' computational methods: Because only junctional sequences without quality scores were contained in the immunoSEQ output, filtering matching that applied to full-length reads could not be performed. To assign V/J genes and CDR3, sequences were annotated against IMGT germline references using PyIR, a Python wrapper for IgBLAST v1.9. Reads were removed for weak V/J assignments (E-value above 1e-6), missing CDR3, stop codons, out-of-frame junctions, or ambiguous translated residues. V3J clonotypes were defined as sequences sharing an identical inferred V gene, J gene, and CDR3 amino acid sequence. Percentage overlap between repertoires was calculated by dividing the number of shared unique clonotypes by the size of the smaller repertoire. Repertoire richness was assessed with RTK rarefaction, the Chao1 estimator, and Recon v2.1 estimates of unobserved clonotypes. OLGA was used to compute generation probabilities for all TCRbeta clonotypes that the gDNA method yielded from several donors. The clones in this table, taken by TCRdb from immuneACCESS, are in-frame only. Not every clone is retained; where verified, under half of the shortfall comes from an unresolved V gene, and the cause of the rest is unknown. V and J calls and clone size are as listed in that table; D and trimming were resolved from the DNA. The sample data list some 2,100,000 clones, and 90% to 95% of these were observed just once. The ten most abundant clones make up 1.5% to 2% of the sample.

Findings and caveats that apply to the study as a whole: Estimated clonotype richness was generally larger for naive than for memory subsets. Across a handful of donors, 4.5% to 6.5% of naive CD4, roughly 3.5% of naive CD8, about 2.3% of memory CD4, and roughly 0.41% of memory CD8 clonotypes were shared. The small number of donors limited the genetic and exposure-history diversity represented. Clonotypes shared by all four sorted-subset donors showed higher generation probabilities than non-shared clonotypes. Pairwise subsampling indicated that sequencing depth was expected to affect the degree of clonotype sharing among donors. Sampling was restricted to blood, and TCR repertoires in tissue are likely to differ from TCR repertoires in blood. Incomplete sequencing was indicated by rarefaction of sorted-subset datasets, despite the large sequencing depth.

Points on this clone: Its antigen is unknown. No much larger clonotype is one base removed from it; base qualities were not supplied.

The CDR3 runs 12 residues from the cysteine to the phenylalanine. Only the CDR3 part of the read is kept: 36 bases, read in frame from the first base. V sheds 5 bases and J sheds 12 bases, leaving 14 bases between their ends. The germline V gene gives CDR1 as SGHVS and CDR2 as FQNEAQ. CD8 naive samples were CD45RO-negative cells positively selected for CCR7, giving a CD45RA+CCR7+ population that excluded TemRA cells. The donors were healthy, HIV-negative adults with no recently reported acute infections or vaccinations. Only Caucasian adults living in Nashville, Tennessee, USA were represented among the donors. Blood was collected by leukapheresis, and PBMCs were isolated by Ficoll-Histopaque density gradient centrifugation and then cryopreserved in liquid nitrogen vapor phase. Analytical flow cytometry was used to check the purity and quantity of each magnetically sorted T cell population. From each sorted fraction, genomic DNA was isolated and quantified by UV absorbance on a Nanodrop 2000c.

The receptor was isolated from a man between 18 and 35 years old in good health. Some clones in this sample may be carry-over from other donors' samples. The chain is assembled from TRBV7-8 and TRBJ2-1; TRBD2 could be the D gene, as 6 bases match. The sequenced sample was naive CD8+ T cells from PBMCs. The cell subset or site label corresponds to: CD45RA+CCR7+. The CDR3 here reads CASSPPTSLQFF. In nucleotides, the sequence is TGTGCCAGCAGCCCTCCGACTAGTTTGCAGTTCTTC. Joined to the reference TRBV7-8 and TRBJ2-1 proteins, this CDR3 gives the full variable domain: GAGVSQSPRYKVAKRGQDVALRCDPISGHVSLFWYQQALGQGPEFLTYFQNEAQLDKSGLPSDRFFAERPEGSVSTLKIQRTQQEDSAVYLCASSPPTSLQFFGPGTRLTVL.